A single sample is the source of the 2 T cell receptor beta chains below, sequenced in a study of a mutant IDH1 vaccine in newly diagnosed glioma. Profiled with immunoSEQ multiplex PCR; TCRdb holds only in-frame clones, not every one. The data hold around 82,000 clones, with around 79% observed a single time. The time point denotes: baseline, week 1 (first vaccination visit). The treatment denotes: pre-vaccination baseline after standard-of-care therapy. The material sequenced was PBMCs, taken from a glioma patient treated with radiotherapy, temozolomide or both. All receptors come from a man between 35 and 55 years old with glioma. Some clones in this sample may be carry-over from other donors' samples.

The chain is built from TRBV7-9 and TRBJ2-3; 7 bases map to TRBD1. Germline loops: CDR1 SEHNR, CDR2 FQNEAQ (reference sequence). The J segment lost 3 bases and the V segment lost 2 bases, leaving 5 bases of the junction unmatched. The CDR3 is 15 amino acids. For the CDR3, the DNA is TGTGCCAGCAGCTTAAGGGAACAGGGGACAGATACGCAGTATTTT. Its translation is CASSLREQGTDTQYF.

A note on this clone: Just one base apart from a much larger clone, this may be a read error. The V call is TRBV7-8, the J call TRBJ1-5; D call uncertain. CDR1 SGHVS and CDR2 FQNEAQ come from the germline V gene. V was trimmed by 1 base and J by 5 bases, leaving 6 bases between them. This CDR3 spans 13 amino acids. The CDR3 nucleotides are TGTGCCAGCAGCTTAGAGGGATATCAGCCCCAGCATTTT. Amino acids: CASSLEGYQPQHF.